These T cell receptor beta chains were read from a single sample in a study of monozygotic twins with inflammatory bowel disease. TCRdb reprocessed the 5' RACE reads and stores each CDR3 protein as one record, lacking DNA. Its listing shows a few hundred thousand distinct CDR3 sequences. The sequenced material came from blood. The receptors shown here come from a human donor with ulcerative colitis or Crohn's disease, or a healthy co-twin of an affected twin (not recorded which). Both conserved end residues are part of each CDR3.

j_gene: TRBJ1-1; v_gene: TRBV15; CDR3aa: CATSRDPSRGTEAFF
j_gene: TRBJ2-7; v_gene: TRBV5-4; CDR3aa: CASSSRRESTYEQYF
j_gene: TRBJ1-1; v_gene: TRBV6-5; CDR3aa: CASSYAGVLMNTEAFF
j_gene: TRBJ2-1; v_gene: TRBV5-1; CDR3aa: CASSLAALAGGEQFF
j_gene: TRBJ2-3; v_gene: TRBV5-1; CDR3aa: CASSSGLAGATDTQYF
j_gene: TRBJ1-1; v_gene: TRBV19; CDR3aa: CASRKIRGQDETEAFF
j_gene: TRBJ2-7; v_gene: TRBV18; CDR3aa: CASSPSNGAYEQYF
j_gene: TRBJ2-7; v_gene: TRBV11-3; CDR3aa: CASSGPLGEQYF
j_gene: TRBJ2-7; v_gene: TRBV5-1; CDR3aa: CASSSGQEGLEQYF
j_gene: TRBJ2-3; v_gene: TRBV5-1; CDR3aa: CASSVKTGHTDTQYF
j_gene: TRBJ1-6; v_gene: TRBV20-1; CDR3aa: CSAIEVGQGGSPLHF
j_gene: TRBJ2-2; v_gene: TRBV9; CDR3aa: CASSVGDTGELFF
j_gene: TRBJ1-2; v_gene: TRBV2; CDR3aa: CASTWLQRQNYGYTF
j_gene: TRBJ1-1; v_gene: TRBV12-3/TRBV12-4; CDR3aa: CASKGTQYTEAFF
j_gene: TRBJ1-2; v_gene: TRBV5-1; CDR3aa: CASSLAIGQGSDGYTF
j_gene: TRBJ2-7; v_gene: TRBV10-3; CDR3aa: CAISESRVGGREQYF
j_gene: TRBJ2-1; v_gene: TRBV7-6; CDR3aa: CASSFGLAGGLGNEQFF
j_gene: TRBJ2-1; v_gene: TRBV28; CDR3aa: CASSLLGQGARDEQFF
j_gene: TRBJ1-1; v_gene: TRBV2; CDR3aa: CASRPNRYTEAFF
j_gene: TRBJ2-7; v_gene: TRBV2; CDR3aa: CASRPVEGPNEQYF
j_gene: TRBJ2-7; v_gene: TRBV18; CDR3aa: CASSPPQGYYEQYF
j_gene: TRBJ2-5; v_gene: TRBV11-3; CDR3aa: CASSPDGTGTPATQYF
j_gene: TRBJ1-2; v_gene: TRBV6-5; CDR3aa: CASSVDSVYGYTF
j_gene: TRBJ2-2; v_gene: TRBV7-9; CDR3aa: CASSQTTGSDTGELFF